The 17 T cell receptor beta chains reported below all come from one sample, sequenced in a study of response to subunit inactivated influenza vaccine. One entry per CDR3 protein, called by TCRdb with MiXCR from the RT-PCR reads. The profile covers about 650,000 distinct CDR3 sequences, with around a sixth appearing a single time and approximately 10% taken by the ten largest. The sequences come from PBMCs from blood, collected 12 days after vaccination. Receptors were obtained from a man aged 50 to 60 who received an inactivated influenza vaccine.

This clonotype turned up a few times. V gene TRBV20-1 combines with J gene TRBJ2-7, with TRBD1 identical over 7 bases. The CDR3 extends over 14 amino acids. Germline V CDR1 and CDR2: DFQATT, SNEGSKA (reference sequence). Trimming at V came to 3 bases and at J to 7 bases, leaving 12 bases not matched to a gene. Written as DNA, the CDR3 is TGCAGTGCTAGTCGGGGACAGAGGATGGGAGAGCAGTACTTC. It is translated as CSASRGQRMGEQYF.

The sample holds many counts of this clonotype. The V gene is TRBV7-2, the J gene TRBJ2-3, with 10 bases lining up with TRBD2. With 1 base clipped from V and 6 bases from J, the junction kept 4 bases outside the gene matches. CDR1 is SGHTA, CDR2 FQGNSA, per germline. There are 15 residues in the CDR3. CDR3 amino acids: CASSLVVTSGDTQYF. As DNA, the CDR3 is TGTGCCAGCAGCTTAGTTGTGACTAGCGGGGATACGCAGTATTTT.

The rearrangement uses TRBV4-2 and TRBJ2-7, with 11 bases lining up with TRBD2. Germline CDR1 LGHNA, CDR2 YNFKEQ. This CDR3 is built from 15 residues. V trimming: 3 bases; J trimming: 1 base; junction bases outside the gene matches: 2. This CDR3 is CASSQIAGGSYEQYF. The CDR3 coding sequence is TGTGCCAGCAGCCAGATAGCGGGAGGGTCCTACGAGCAGTACTTC.

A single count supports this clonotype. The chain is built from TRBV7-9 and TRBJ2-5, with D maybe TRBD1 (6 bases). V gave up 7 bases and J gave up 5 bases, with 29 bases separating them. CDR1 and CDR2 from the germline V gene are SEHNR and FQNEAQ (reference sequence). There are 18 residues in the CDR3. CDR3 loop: CASIPPPGGRRYLETQYF. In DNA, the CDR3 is TGTGCCAGCATCCCTCCCCCTGGGGGCCGTAGGTATCTGGAGACCCAGTACTTC.

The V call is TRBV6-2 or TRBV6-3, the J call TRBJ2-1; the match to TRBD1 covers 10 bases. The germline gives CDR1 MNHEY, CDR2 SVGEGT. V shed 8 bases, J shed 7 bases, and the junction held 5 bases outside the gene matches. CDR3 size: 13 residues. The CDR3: CASLTGGRNEQFF. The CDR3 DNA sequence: TGTGCCAGCCTGACAGGGGGCAGGAATGAGCAGTTCTTC.

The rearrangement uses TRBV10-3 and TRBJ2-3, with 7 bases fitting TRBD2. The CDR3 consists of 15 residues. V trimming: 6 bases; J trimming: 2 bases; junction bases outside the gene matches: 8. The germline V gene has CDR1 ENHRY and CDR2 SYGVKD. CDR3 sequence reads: CAIRGGPKYTDTQYF. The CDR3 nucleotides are TGTGCCATCAGGGGAGGGCCTAAATACACAGATACGCAGTATTTT.

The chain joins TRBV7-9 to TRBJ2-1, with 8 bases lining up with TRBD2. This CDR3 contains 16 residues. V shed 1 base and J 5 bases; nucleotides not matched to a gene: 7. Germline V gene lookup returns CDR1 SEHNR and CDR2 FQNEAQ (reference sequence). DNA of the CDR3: TGTGCCAGCAGCTTAGGTACTAGCGGCGTCAACAATGAGCAGTTCTTC. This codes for CASSLGTSGVNNEQFF.

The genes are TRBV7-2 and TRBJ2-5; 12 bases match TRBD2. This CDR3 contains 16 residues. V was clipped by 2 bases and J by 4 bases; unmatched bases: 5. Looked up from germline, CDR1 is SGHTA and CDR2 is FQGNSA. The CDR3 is CASSLPSGGAGETQYF. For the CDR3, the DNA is TGTGCCAGCAGCTTACCTAGCGGGGGGGCAGGAGAGACCCAGTACTTC.

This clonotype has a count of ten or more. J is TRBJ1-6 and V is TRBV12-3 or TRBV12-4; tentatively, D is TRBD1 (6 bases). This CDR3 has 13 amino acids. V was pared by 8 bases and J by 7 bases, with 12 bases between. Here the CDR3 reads CASQGSGNSPLHF. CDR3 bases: TGTGCCAGCCAGGGGTCGGGGAATTCACCCCTCCACTTT.

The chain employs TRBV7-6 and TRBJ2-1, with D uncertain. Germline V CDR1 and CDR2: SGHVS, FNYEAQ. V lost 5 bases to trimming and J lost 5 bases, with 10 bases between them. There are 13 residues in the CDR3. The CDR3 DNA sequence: TGTGCCAGCAGCCCCTCCGAAAACAATGAGCAGTTCTTC. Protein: CASSPSENNEQFF.

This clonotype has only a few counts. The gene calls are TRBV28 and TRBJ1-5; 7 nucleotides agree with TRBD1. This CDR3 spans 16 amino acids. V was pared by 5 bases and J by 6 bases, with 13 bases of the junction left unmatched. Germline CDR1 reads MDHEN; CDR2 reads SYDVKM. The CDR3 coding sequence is TGTGCCAGCAGTCTCACCGGGACAGCTACAGGTCAGCCCCAGCATTTT. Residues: CASSLTGTATGQPQHF. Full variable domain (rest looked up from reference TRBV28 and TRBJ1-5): DVKVTQSSRYLVKRTGEKVFLECVQDMDHENMFWYRQDPGLGLRLIYFSYDVKMKEKGDIPEGYSVSREKKERFSLILESASTNQTSMYLCASSLTGTATGQPQHFGDGTRLSIL.

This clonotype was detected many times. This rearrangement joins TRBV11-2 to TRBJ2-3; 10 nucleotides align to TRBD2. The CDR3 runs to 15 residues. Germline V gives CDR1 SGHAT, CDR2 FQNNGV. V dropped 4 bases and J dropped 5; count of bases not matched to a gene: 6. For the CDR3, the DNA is TGTGCCAGCAGCTCCCTAGCGGGGGAGGGAGATACGCAGTATTTT. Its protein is CASSSLAGEGDTQYF. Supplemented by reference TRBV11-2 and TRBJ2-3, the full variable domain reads EAGVAQSPRYKIIEKRQSVAFWCNPISGHATLYWYQQILGQGPKLLIQFQNNGVVDDSQLPKDRFSAERLKGVDSTLKIQPAKLEDSAVYLCASSSLAGEGDTQYFGPGTRLTVL.

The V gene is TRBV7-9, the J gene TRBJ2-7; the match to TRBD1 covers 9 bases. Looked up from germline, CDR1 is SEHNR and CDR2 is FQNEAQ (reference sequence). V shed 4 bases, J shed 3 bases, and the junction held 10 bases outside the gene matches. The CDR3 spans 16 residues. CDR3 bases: TGTGCCAGCAGCTCCTTGGGACAGGGTTCTGTCTACGAGCAGTACTTC. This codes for CASSSLGQGSVYEQYF. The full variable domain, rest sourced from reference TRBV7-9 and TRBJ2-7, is DTGVSQNPRHKITKRGQNVTFRCDPISEHNRLYWYRQTLGQGPEFLTYFQNEAQLEKSRLLSDRFSAERPKGSFSTLEIQRTEQGDSAMYLCASSSLGQGSVYEQYFGPGTRLTVT.

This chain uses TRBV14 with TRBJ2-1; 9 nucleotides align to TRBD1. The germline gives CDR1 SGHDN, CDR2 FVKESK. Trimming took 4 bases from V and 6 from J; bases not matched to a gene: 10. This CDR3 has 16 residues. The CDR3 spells CASSPLGQGRGNEQFF. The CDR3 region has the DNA TGTGCCAGCAGCCCCCTGGGACAGGGTCGGGGCAATGAGCAGTTCTTC.

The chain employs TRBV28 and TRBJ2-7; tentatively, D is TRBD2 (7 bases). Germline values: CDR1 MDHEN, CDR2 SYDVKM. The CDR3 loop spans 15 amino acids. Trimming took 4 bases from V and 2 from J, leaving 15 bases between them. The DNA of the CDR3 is TGTGCCAGCAGTTCCCCAGGGGAGGGAACCTACGAGCAGTACTTC. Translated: CASSSPGEGTYEQYF.

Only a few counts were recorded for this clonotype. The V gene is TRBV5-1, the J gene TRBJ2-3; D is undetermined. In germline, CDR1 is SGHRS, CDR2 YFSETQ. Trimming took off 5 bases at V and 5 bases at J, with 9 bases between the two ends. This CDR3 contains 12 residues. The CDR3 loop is CASRVSRDTQYF. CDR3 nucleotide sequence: TGCGCCAGCAGGGTCTCGAGAGATACGCAGTATTTT.

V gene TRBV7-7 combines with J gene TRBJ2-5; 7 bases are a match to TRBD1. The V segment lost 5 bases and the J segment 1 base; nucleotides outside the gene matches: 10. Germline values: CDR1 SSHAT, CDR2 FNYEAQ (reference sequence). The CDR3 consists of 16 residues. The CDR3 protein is CASSSTGDVSQETQYF. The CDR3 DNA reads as TGTGCCAGCAGCAGTACAGGGGATGTGTCCCAAGAGACCCAGTACTTC.